What follows are 4 T cell receptor beta chains derived from one specimen sequenced in a study of blood T cell repertoires in COVID-19. Profiling relied on immunoSEQ multiplex PCR, and the TCRdb table lists in-frame clones only, not all of them. Here the sample spans 200,000 or so clones, approximately 90% being singletons. Sequenced input: PBMCs or T cells enriched from blood (not recorded which). The source of these receptors is a woman in her thirties or forties with acute COVID-19.

The chain carries TRBV27 and TRBJ2-2; D call uncertain. The CDR3 sequence is 13 residues long. With 0 bases removed from V and 4 bases from J, the gap between germline ends came to 3 bases. Germline V gives CDR1 MNHEY, CDR2 SMNVEV (reference sequence). CDR3 sequence (DNA): TGTGCCAGCAGTTTATCTCTCACCGGGGAGCTGTTTTTT. This translates into CASSLSLTGELFF.

The V gene is TRBV7-2, the J gene TRBJ1-2; possibly TRBD1 for D (6 bases). Germline CDR1 is SGHTA and CDR2 is FQGNSA. The CDR3 spans 15 residues. Trimming pared 3 bases from V and 0 bases from J, leaving 11 bases between. Here the CDR3 DNA reads TGTGCCAGCAGCTTGGGGGCGGGGGCTAACTATGGCTACACCTTC. It encodes CASSLGAGANYGYTF.

The genes are TRBV2 and TRBJ1-1; D remains ambiguous. CDR1 is SNHLY and CDR2 is FYNNEI in the germline V gene. V lost 6 bases and J 1 base, leaving 6 bases between the germline ends. The CDR3 contains 12 residues. The CDR3 DNA is TGTGCCAGCAGATCCGGGAACACTGAAGCTTTCTTT. Translated, it gives CASRSGNTEAFF.

CDR3 in amino acids: CASSRTGNEAFF. CDR3 nucleotides: TGTGCCAGCAGCAGGACAGGGAATGAAGCTTTCTTT. This chain links TRBV27 with TRBJ1-1; 8 bases map to TRBD1. Trimming removed 6 bases from V and 7 bases from J; junction bases left unmatched: 4. Germline V gene sequence: CDR1 MNHEY, CDR2 SMNVEV (reference sequence). This CDR3 region has 12 residues.